Below, 30 T cell receptor beta chains from the same sample are listed, as sequenced in a study of shared clonotypes between healthy human individuals. Some clones are missing from TCRdb's copy, which holds only in-frame ones; the method was immunoSEQ multiplex PCR. The table records hundreds of thousands of clones, around 96% of them present only once. The specimen was naive CD4+ T cells sorted from blood. The subset is: CD45RA+ positively selected. The receptors derive from a young woman in good health.

The V call is TRBV19, the J call TRBJ1-4; a weak D match, TRBD1 (5 bases). Germline assignment: CDR1 LNHDA and CDR2 SQIVND (reference sequence). V was shortened by 3 bases and J by 6 bases, with 14 bases between the two germline ends. This CDR3 has 15 amino acids. Written as DNA, the CDR3 is TGTGCCAGTAGTATGTTTGGGACGTCGGATGAAAAACTGTTTTTT. It encodes CASSMFGTSDEKLFF.

The chain recombines TRBV5-4 with TRBJ1-2; D is unclear. Germline-derived CDR1 and CDR2 are SGHNT and YYREEE (reference sequence). Trimming stripped 0 bases from V and 10 bases from J, with 16 bases between. The CDR3 sequence is 14 residues long. This CDR3 reads CASSLDLIGINYTF. The CDR3 nucleotides are TGTGCCAGCAGCTTGGATTTAATTGGGATAAACTACACCTTC.

The chain has TRBV5-6 and TRBJ2-7; 8 bases fit TRBD1. Germline V CDR1 and CDR2: SGHDT, YYEEEE. The V gene end was trimmed by 3 bases and the J gene end by 0 bases; junction bases not matched to a gene: 2. The CDR3 extends over 14 amino acids. CDR3 region: CASSSDRGSYEQYF. CDR3 DNA: TGTGCCAGCAGCTCCGACAGGGGCTCCTACGAGCAGTACTTC.

The J gene is TRBJ1-2, the V gene TRBV18; tentative D call: TRBD1 (5 bases). The CDR3 consists of 13 residues. V lost 6 bases and J 4 bases, leaving 12 bases between the germline ends. Germline loops: CDR1 KGHSH, CDR2 LQKENI. The CDR3, as DNA: TGTGCCAGCTCTCTCGACAGACTCTATGGCTACACCTTC. As protein: CASSLDRLYGYTF.

This chain uses TRBV28 with TRBJ2-5, with 10 bases lining up with TRBD2. TRBJ2-7 explains the end of the DNA better; the J call may be wrong. CDR1 is MDHEN and CDR2 is SYDVKM in the germline V gene. This CDR3 has 17 amino acids. The CDR3 protein is CASSPIDSSGRSYEQYF. Here the CDR3 DNA reads TGTGCCAGCAGTCCAATTGATTCTAGCGGGAGAAGCTACGAGCAGTACTTC.

The chain joins TRBV28 to TRBJ2-3; 11 positions match TRBD2. This CDR3 is 17 amino acids long. Germline trimming cut 1 base from V and 2 bases from J; bases unmatched to any gene: 5. From germline, CDR1 is MDHEN and CDR2 SYDVKM. CDR3 nucleotides: TGTGCCAGCAGTTTATCAATACTAGCGGGAGCCACAGATACGCAGTATTTT. It translates to CASSLSILAGATDTQYF.

This clone is a singleton in its sample. V usage is TRBV5-6 and J usage is TRBJ2-5; no clear D. The DNA end favors TRBJ2-7, so the J call may be wrong. Germline-derived CDR1 and CDR2 are SGHDT and YYEEEE. CDR3 length: 11 amino acids. The CDR3 DNA sequence: TGTGCCAGCAGCTTAAATAACGAGCAGTACTTC. Translation: CASSLNNEQYF.

The chain joins TRBV19 to TRBJ1-5, with D perhaps matching TRBD1 (6 bases). V gave up 1 base and J gave up 11 bases, with 18 bases separating them. CDR3 length equals 15 residues. The germline V gene encodes CDR1 LNHDA and CDR2 SQIVND (reference sequence). The CDR3 reads CASSIGTAWLGAQHF. The CDR3 DNA reads TGTGCCAGTAGTATAGGGACAGCCTGGTTGGGGGCCCAGCATTTT.

The chain is built from TRBV5-5 and TRBJ2-7; no clear D gene. Trimming took 0 bases from V and 3 from J, leaving 13 bases between them. The CDR3 has 15 amino acids. The germline V gene encodes CDR1 SGHKS and CDR2 YYEKEE (reference sequence). The CDR3 loop reads CASSLGSGQIYEQYF. For the CDR3, the DNA is TGTGCCAGCAGCTTGGGTAGTGGGCAGATCTACGAGCAGTACTTC.

V and J are TRBV16 and TRBJ1-1; 9 nucleotides agree with TRBD1. The CDR3 contains 16 residues. Germline-derived CDR1 and CDR2 are KGHSY and FQNENV. The ends lost 3 bases at V and 0 bases at J; junction bases unmatched: 5. CDR3 DNA: TGTGCCAGCAGCCAGAACAGGGGGCCGATGAACACTGAAGCTTTCTTT. This codes for CASSQNRGPMNTEAFF.

This clone came up once. J is TRBJ1-4 and V is TRBV28; TRBD1 agrees at 7 bases. J lost 7 bases, V lost 2 bases, and 1 base had no gene match. This CDR3 contains 13 residues. CDR1 is MDHEN and CDR2 is SYDVKM in the germline V gene. CDR3: CASSLDRVEKLFF. The CDR3 region has the DNA TGTGCCAGCAGTTTAGACAGGGTTGAAAAACTGTTTTTT.

V and J are TRBV6-5 and TRBJ2-7, with 9 bases matching TRBD2. This CDR3 is built from 14 residues. Germline trimming cut 5 bases from V and 2 bases from J; bases unmatched to any gene: 4. CDR1 is MNHEY, CDR2 SVGAGI, per germline. CDR3 sequence reads: CASSRTSVPYEQYF. The CDR3 region has the DNA TGTGCCAGCAGTAGGACTAGCGTCCCCTACGAGCAGTACTTC.

V gene TRBV28 combines with J gene TRBJ1-5; tentative D call: TRBD1 (5 bases). Between the trimmed V and J ends, which lost 8 bases and 5 bases, there was a span of 25 bases. The CDR3 is 17 amino acids. Germline V gene sequence: CDR1 MDHEN, CDR2 SYDVKM. This CDR3 reads CASSSGKGLGLHQPQHF. In DNA, the CDR3 is TGTGCCAGCTCCTCGGGTAAGGGACTAGGGCTTCATCAGCCCCAGCATTTT.

The chain uses TRBV23-1 and TRBJ1-3; D may be TRBD1 (6 bases). TRBV23-1 falls under the ORF class, with uncertain function. Between the trimmed V and J ends, which lost 10 bases and 7 bases, there was a span of 11 bases. The CDR3 runs to 11 residues. CDR3 in amino acids: CATGRGNTIYF. The CDR3 DNA is TGCGCCACCGGAAGGGGGAACACCATATATTTT.

V usage is TRBV4-1 and J usage is TRBJ1-2; D uncertain. Germline CDR1 is MGHRA and CDR2 is YSYEKL. CDR3 length: 15 amino acids. V dropped 0 bases and J dropped 2 bases, with 10 bases sitting between them. This chain's CDR3 is CASSQEVRSNYGYTF. The DNA for the CDR3 is TGCGCCAGCAGCCAAGAAGTCAGGTCCAACTATGGCTACACCTTC.

J is TRBJ1-4 and V is TRBV4-1, with a weak D call TRBD1 (5 bases). The CDR3 is 17 residues long. V was cut by 4 bases and J by 0 bases, with 15 bases left in between. Germline V lookup: CDR1 MGHRA, CDR2 YSYEKL. CDR3 in DNA: TGCGCCAGCAGCCGCCGGTGGGGCCTGGCAACTAATGAAAAACTGTTTTTT. Translation: CASSRRWGLATNEKLFF.

The chain couples TRBV19 to TRBJ2-7; D may be TRBD2 (6 bases). V lost 5 bases to trimming and J lost 4 bases, with 18 bases between them. The V gene's germline CDR1 is LNHDA and CDR2 SQIVND (reference sequence). The CDR3 consists of 15 residues. The CDR3 region is CASSSPGLAVYEQYF. CDR3 sequence (DNA): TGTGCCAGTAGTTCGCCGGGACTCGCTGTTTACGAGCAGTACTTC. The whole variable domain, filled in from reference TRBV19 and TRBJ2-7, reads DGGITQSPKYLFRKEGQNVTLSCEQNLNHDAMYWYRQDPGQGLRLIYYSQIVNDFQKGDIAEGYSVSREKKESFPLTVTSAQKNPTAFYLCASSSPGLAVYEQYFGPGTRLTVT.

This rearrangement joins TRBV7-5 to TRBJ2-7; the table gives TRBD2 as D, unverified against the DNA. TRBV7-5 is tagged as a pseudogene. The CDR3 loop spans 17 amino acids. The CDR3 protein is CVRSSQVRASGSEEQYF. The DNA for the CDR3 is TGTGTCAGAAGCTCTCAAGTGAGGGCTAGCGGGAGTGAAGAGCAGTACTTC.

J is TRBJ2-4 and V is TRBV6-1; TRBD1 matches 9 bases. Losses at the gene ends were 3 bases for V and 5 bases for J; bases not matched to a gene: 8. The germline gives CDR1 MNHNS, CDR2 SASEGT. The CDR3 is 16 residues long. This CDR3 reads CASSDPGTGTQNIQYF. The CDR3 coding sequence is TGTGCCAGCAGTGATCCCGGGACAGGGACCCAAAACATTCAGTACTTC.

V and J are TRBV11-2 and TRBJ1-5; 8 bases fit TRBD1. CDR1 is SGHAT, CDR2 FQNNGV, per germline. With 5 bases clipped from V and 2 bases from J, the junction kept 5 bases outside the gene matches. The CDR3 length is 15 residues. The CDR3 nucleotides read TGTGCCAGCAGCGCTGACAGGGGCGGCAATCAGCCCCAGCATTTT. It is translated as CASSADRGGNQPQHF.

The chain combines TRBV7-3 with TRBJ1-6; D is undetermined. The CDR3 has 12 residues. Germline V lookup: CDR1 SGHTA, CDR2 FQGTGA. V was shortened by 1 base and J by 9 bases, with 4 bases between the two germline ends. The DNA of the CDR3 is TGTGCCAGCAGCTTAATGGGTTCACCCCTCCACTTT. It translates to CASSLMGSPLHF.

Of note for this clone: One end of the junction is discordant with germline, which a read error may explain. V is TRBV5-1 and J is TRBJ1-1; 7 positions match TRBD1. This CDR3 spans 12 amino acids. From germline, CDR1 is SGHRS and CDR2 YFSETQ. CDR3 nucleotides: TGCGCCAGCAGAGGGGGCCCAGGTGAAGGTTTCTTT. Its translation is CASRGGPGEGFF.

V usage is TRBV19 and J usage is TRBJ2-1; 13 positions match TRBD2. Germline trimming cut 5 bases from V and 2 bases from J; bases unmatched to any gene: 3. The germline V gene has CDR1 LNHDA and CDR2 SQIVND (reference sequence). This CDR3 is built from 16 residues. This chain's CDR3 is CASSPGLAGTYNEQFF. The CDR3 DNA reads TGTGCCAGTAGTCCGGGACTAGCGGGAACCTACAATGAGCAGTTCTTC.

This rearrangement joins TRBV28 to TRBJ1-1; D unresolved. Germline CDR1 and CDR2: MDHEN and SYDVKM. The V gene lost 2 bases and the J gene lost 6 bases, with 7 bases spanning the gap. The CDR3 is made up of 12 amino acids. The chain's CDR3 is CASSLVTSEAFF. The CDR3 bases are TGTGCCAGCAGTTTAGTGACCTCTGAAGCTTTCTTT.

The chain recombines TRBV6-1 with TRBJ2-7, with TRBD1 as a possible D gene (6 bases). The CDR3 loop spans 14 amino acids. V shed 6 bases and J shed 2 bases, with 14 bases lying between them. CDR1 MNHNS and CDR2 SASEGT come from the germline V gene. The CDR3 nucleotides are TGTGCCAGCAGAGAACGGGACACTGCCTACGAGCAGTACTTC. Translation gives CASRERDTAYEQYF.

J is TRBJ1-1 and V is TRBV18, with 9 nucleotides matching TRBD1. V shed 6 bases and J 5 bases; nucleotides not matched to a gene: 10. The germline V gene has CDR1 KGHSH and CDR2 LQKENI. The CDR3 is made up of 15 amino acids. DNA of the CDR3: TGTGCCAGCTCGATTAGGGACAGGGAGTGGACTGAAGCTTTCTTT. Amino acids: CASSIRDREWTEAFF.

The chain has TRBV4-1 and TRBJ2-5; D is perhaps TRBD2 (6 bases). The J call may be mistaken, given a closer DNA end match to TRBJ2-7. CDR1 and CDR2 from the germline V gene are MGHRA and YSYEKL. The CDR3 totals 15 residues. CDR3 coding DNA: TGCGCCAGCAGCCAAGTTTTTGGAGGGGCCTACGAGCAGTACTTC. Its translation is CASSQVFGGAYEQYF.

The chain links TRBV20-1 to TRBJ2-5; unclear D gene. Germline-derived CDR1 and CDR2 are DFQATT and SNEGSKA (reference sequence). The CDR3 loop spans 11 amino acids. V lost 7 bases and J 1 base, leaving 7 bases between the germline ends. The CDR3 loop is CSGERQETQYF. The CDR3 DNA reads TGCAGTGGGGAACGCCAAGAGACCCAGTACTTC.

This chain joins TRBV4-2 and TRBJ1-4; tentatively, D is TRBD1 (5 bases). V was pared by 4 bases and J by 4 bases, with 16 bases between. CDR3 length equals 16 residues. The germline gives CDR1 LGHNA, CDR2 YNFKEQ. The CDR3 sequence is CASSPGSGGINEKLFF. As DNA, the CDR3 is TGTGCCAGCAGCCCAGGATCGGGGGGAATTAATGAAAAACTGTTTTTT.

The chain links TRBV11-1 to TRBJ2-1; D gene uncertain. CDR3 length equals 15 residues. V gave up 2 bases and J gave up 4 bases, with 12 bases separating them. Germline values: CDR1 SGHAT, CDR2 FQDESV (reference sequence). CDR3 nucleotide sequence: TGTGCCAGCAGCTTACATGAGACACAATACAATGAGCAGTTCTTC. This codes for CASSLHETQYNEQFF.